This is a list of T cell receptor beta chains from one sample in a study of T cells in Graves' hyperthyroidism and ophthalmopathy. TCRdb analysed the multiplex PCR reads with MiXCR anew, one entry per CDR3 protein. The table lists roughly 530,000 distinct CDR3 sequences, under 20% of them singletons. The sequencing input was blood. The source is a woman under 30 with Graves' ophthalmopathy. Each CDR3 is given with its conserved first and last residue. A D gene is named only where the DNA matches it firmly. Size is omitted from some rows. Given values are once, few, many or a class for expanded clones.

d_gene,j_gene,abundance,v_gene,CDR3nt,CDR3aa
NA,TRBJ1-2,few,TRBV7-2,TGTGCCAGCAGCTTAGGAGGGGGAAGAGGAAGCTACACCTTC,CASSLGGGRGSYTF
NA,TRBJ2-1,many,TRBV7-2,TGTGCCAGCAGCGTAATCGACAATGAGCAGTTCTTC,CASSVIDNEQFF
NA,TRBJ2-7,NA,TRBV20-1,TGCAGTGCCTGCGACAGGCGGAGCTCCTACGAGCAGTACTTC,CSACDRRSSYEQYF
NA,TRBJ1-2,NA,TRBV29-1,TGCAGCGTTGTTCTGACAGGCAGCTACACCTTC,CSVVLTGSYTF
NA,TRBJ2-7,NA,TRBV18,TGTGCCAGCTCACACACTAGAGAAGACCGCGAGCAGTACTTC,CASSHTREDREQYF
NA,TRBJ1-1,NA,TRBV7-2,TGTGCCAGCAGCTTATCCGACAGGTACTCGGAAGCTTTCTTT,CASSLSDRYSEAFF
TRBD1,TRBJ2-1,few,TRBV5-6,TGTGCCAGCAGCTCCAAAACCCAGGGGGCTTGGAGCTCCTACAATGAGCAGTTCTTC,CASSSKTQGAWSSYNEQFF
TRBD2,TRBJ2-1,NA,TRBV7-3,TGTGCCAGCAGCTTGAGTGTATCCGGGAGGAATGAGCAGTTCTTC,CASSLSVSGRNEQFF
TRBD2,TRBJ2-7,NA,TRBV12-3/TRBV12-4,TGTGCCAGCAGTTCAATAGCGGGGTTCTACGAGCAGTACTTC,CASSSIAGFYEQYF
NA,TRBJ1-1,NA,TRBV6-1,TGTGCCAGCCCCCTCCAGGGTTTGAACACTGAAGCTTTCTTT,CASPLQGLNTEAFF
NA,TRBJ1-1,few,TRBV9,TGTGCCAGCAGCGTAGATGGCGGAAAGAACACTGAAGCTTTCTTT,CASSVDGGKNTEAFF
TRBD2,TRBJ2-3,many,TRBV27,TGTGCCAGCAGTTTGCAGCGGGGGGGCCTCGGTACGCAGTATTTT,CASSLQRGGLGTQYF
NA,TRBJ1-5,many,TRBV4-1,TGCGCCAGCAGCCAGGTTCCGGGCACAGTGCCACTGCCCCAGCATTTT,CASSQVPGTVPLPQHF
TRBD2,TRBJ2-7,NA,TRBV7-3,TGTGCCAGCAGCCCCCTCGGGGGTGGACTAGCGGCCTACGAGCAGTACTTC,CASSPLGGGLAAYEQYF
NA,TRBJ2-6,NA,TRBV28,TGTGCCAGCAGAACACAGGGAACTGGGGCCAACGTCCTGACTTTC,CASRTQGTGANVLTF
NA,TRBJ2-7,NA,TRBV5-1,TGCGCCAGCAGCTTGGAAGAGGGCACCTACGAGCAGTACTTC,CASSLEEGTYEQYF
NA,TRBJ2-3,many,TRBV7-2,TGTGCCAGCAGCTTTAAGCTCCGGGATACGCAGTATTTT,CASSFKLRDTQYF
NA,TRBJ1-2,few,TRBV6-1,TGTGCCAGCAGTGCCCCGGCGGGGGGCGGGAGGGGCTACACCTTC,CASSAPAGGGRGYTF
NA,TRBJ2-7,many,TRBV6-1,TGTGCCAGCAGTCACCCCCTGACTGACGAGCAGTACTTC,CASSHPLTDEQYF
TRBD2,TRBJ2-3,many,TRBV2,TGTGCCAGCTCCCCGGGACTAGCTACACACACAGATACGCAGTATTTT,CASSPGLATHTDTQYF
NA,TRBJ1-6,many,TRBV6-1,TGTGCCAGCAGTGAAACCGGGTTCAATTCACCCCTCCACTTT,CASSETGFNSPLHF
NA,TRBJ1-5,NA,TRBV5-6,TGTGCCAGCAGCTTTCGGGGAAAGGAGGATCAGCCCCAGCATTTT,CASSFRGKEDQPQHF
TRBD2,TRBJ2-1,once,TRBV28,TGTGCCAGCAGTTTAGGGACTAGCGGGGGGAGGGCTGAGCAGTTCTTC,CASSLGTSGGRAEQFF
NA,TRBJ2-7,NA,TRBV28,TGTGCCAGCAGCTGGAGGCTAGCCTACGAGCAGTACTTC,CASSWRLAYEQYF
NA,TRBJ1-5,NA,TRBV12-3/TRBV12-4,TGTGCCAGCAGCCCTGAGGCGGGGAGCAATCGGCCCCAGCATTTT,CASSPEAGSNRPQHF
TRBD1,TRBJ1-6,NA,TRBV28,TGTGCCAGCAGTTTCCAAGAGGGGGCAGAGTCACCCCTCCACTTT,CASSFQEGAESPLHF
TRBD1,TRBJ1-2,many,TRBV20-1,TGCAGTGCCATAAATGACAGGGAAATGGTCTATGGCTACACCTTC,CSAINDREMVYGYTF
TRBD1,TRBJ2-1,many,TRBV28,TGTGCCAGCAGTTTAAGGGACAGGTACAATGAGCAGTTCTTC,CASSLRDRYNEQFF
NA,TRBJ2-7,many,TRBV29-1,TGCAGCGTTATACAGGTTCCAACCTACGAGCAGTACTTC,CSVIQVPTYEQYF
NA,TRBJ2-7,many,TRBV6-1,TGTGCCAGCAGTGAACGGATGGGCGAGTCAACCTACGAGCAGTACTTC,CASSERMGESTYEQYF
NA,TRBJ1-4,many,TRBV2,TGTGCCAGCAGTAGGAGGGCAGGCATCAATGAAAAACTGTTTTTT,CASSRRAGINEKLFF
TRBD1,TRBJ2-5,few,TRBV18,TGTGCCAGCTCATGGGACAGAGAGACCCAGTACTTC,CASSWDRETQYF
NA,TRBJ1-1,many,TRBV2,TGTGCCAGCGAATGGGGGCTTAGCACTGAAGCTTTCTTT,CASEWGLSTEAFF
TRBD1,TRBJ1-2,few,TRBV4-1,TGCGCCAGCAGCCTAAACAGGGGAGGATATGGCTACACCTTC,CASSLNRGGYGYTF
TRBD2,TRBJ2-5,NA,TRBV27,TGTGCCAGCAGTCACCTGGGGACTAGCGGGGGGCCAGGAGAGACTCAGTACTTC,CASSHLGTSGGPGETQYF
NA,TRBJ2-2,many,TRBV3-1,TGTGCCAGCAGCGATACGGGCCACGACACCGGGGAGCTGTTTTTT,CASSDTGHDTGELFF
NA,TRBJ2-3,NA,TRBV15,TGTGCCACCAGCAGAGTAACGGGATCATTAGATACGCAGTATTTT,CATSRVTGSLDTQYF
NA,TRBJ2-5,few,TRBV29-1,TGCAGCGTTGAATGGGAGACCCAGTACTTC,CSVEWETQYF
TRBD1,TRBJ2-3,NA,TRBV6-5,TGTGCCAGCAGTTACTCTGCCACAGGGGAGACAGATACGCAGTATTTT,CASSYSATGETDTQYF
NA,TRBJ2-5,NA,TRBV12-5,TGTGCTAGTGCCAGCCAAATGGGGGGCCCCCAAGAGACCCAGTACTTC,CASASQMGGPQETQYF
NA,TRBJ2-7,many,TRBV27,TGTGCCAGCAGTTTATCGTGGGACCCCGCGACGTACGAGCAGTACTTC,CASSLSWDPATYEQYF
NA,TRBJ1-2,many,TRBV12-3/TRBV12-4,TGTGCCAGCAGCGAAAAATGGGACTATGGCTACACCTTC,CASSEKWDYGYTF
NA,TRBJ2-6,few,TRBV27,TGTGCCAGCAGTTCTGGACAACCTGGGGCCAACGTCCTGACTTTC,CASSSGQPGANVLTF
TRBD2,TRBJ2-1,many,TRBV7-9,TGTGCCAGCAGCTTAGTGGCGGGAGCGAGAAATGAGCAGTTCTTC,CASSLVAGARNEQFF
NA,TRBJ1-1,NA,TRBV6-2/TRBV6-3,TGTGCCAGCAGTTACGGTCCGGGGGTGGGCACTGAAGCTTTCTTT,CASSYGPGVGTEAFF
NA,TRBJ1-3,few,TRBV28,TGTGCCAGCAGTTTCGTGGGTGCGGGAAACACCATATATTTT,CASSFVGAGNTIYF